The sequence of this T cell receptor (beta chain) was determined in a study of cytomegalovirus exposure and HLA in healthy donors. The PCR made use of 60 Vbeta and 13 Jbeta primers. TCRdb keeps only in-frame clones here, not all; method: immunoSEQ multiplex PCR. Of roughly 140,000 clones listed, approximately 79% were seen once; the top ten hold under 8%. Germline V gives CDR1 WNHNN, CDR2 SYGVQD (reference sequence). This CDR3 region has 15 residues. Trimming removed 2 bases from V and 7 bases from J, with 15 bases in between. This clone occurred once. Sequencing input: PBMCs. The V gene is TRBV10-1, the J gene TRBJ2-1; a weak D match, TRBD1 (5 bases). The receptor was derived from a woman between 50 and 59 years old in good health and CMV-seropositive. For the CDR3, the DNA is TGCGCCAGCAGTGAGGGGCCGTTAAGGGGAAATGAGCAGTTCTTC. Its translation is CASSEGPLRGNEQFF.